The rows below give T cell receptor beta chains drawn from one sample of a study of cytomegalovirus exposure and HLA in healthy donors. Assay used: immunoSEQ multiplex PCR; TCRdb lists only in-frame clones, some missing. The profile shows roughly 140,000 clones, approximately 72% of them singletons. The sequenced sample was PBMCs. The receptors shown here come from a man between 18 and 35 years old in good health and CMV-seronegative. Each CDR3 is given with its conserved first and last residue. A D gene is named only where the DNA matches it firmly. Only part of the rows carry a size: once, few, many, or a class if the clone is expanded.

clone_size	v_call	j_call	d_call	cdr3_aa	cdr3_nt
-	TRBV12-5	TRBJ2-2	-	CASGLVQGRGAGELFF	TGTGCTAGTGGTTTGGTACAGGGACGGGGAGCCGGGGAGCTGTTTTTT
-	TRBV19	TRBJ1-1	TRBD1	CASRTGTGRGTEAFF	TGTGCCAGTAGAACCGGGACAGGGAGGGGCACTGAAGCTTTCTTT
-	TRBV9	TRBJ1-2	TRBD1	CASSVKTGVGYTF	TGTGCCAGCAGCGTAAAGACAGGGGTGGGCTACACCTTC
-	TRBV9	TRBJ1-5	-	CASSATGGLGNQPQHF	TGTGCCAGCAGCGCAACGGGAGGGTTGGGCAATCAGCCCCAGCATTTT
-	TRBV2	TRBJ2-3	TRBD2	CASSKGTSGIGSDTQYF	TGTGCCAGCAGTAAGGGGACTAGCGGGATAGGTTCAGATACGCAGTATTTT
-	TRBV30	TRBJ1-5	-	CAWSKGGGNQPQHF	TGTGCCTGGAGTAAAGGGGGGGGAAATCAGCCCCAGCATTTT
-	TRBV6-5	TRBJ1-1	-	CASSPTGNTEAFF	TGTGCCAGCAGCCCGACAGGAAACACTGAAGCTTTCTTT
-	TRBV18	TRBJ2-6	-	CASSGAGPQSGANVLTF	TGTGCCAGCTCAGGGGCAGGCCCCCAATCTGGGGCCAACGTCCTGACTTTC
-	TRBV27	TRBJ2-7	TRBD2	CASSRWAGGGSYEQYF	TGTGCCAGCAGTAGATGGGCGGGAGGAGGGTCCTACGAGCAGTACTTC
-	TRBV2	TRBJ1-3	-	CASSDAGRVYGNTIYF	TGTGCCAGCAGTGATGCGGGGAGGGTATATGGAAACACCATATATTTT
-	TRBV6-6	TRBJ2-7	-	CASSYMATYEQYF	TGTGCCAGCAGTTACATGGCAACCTACGAGCAGTACTTC
-	TRBV4-3	TRBJ2-2	TRBD2	CASSQDVAGGPRTGELFF	TGCGCCAGCAGCCAAGATGTAGCGGGAGGGCCTAGGACCGGGGAGCTGTTTTTT
-	TRBV6-6	TRBJ2-7	TRBD2	CASSYGGSSSYEQYF	TGTGCCAGCAGTTACGGCGGGAGCAGCTCCTACGAGCAGTACTTC
-	TRBV7-7	TRBJ2-7	-	CASSPMEGEEQYF	TGTGCCAGCAGCCCGATGGAGGGCGAAGAGCAGTACTTC
-	TRBV10-3	TRBJ2-7	TRBD1	CAISEPGDRGYREQYF	TGTGCCATCAGTGAGCCGGGGGACAGGGGCTATAGGGAGCAGTACTTC
-	TRBV7-9	TRBJ2-3	-	CASSTRQGLTDTQYF	TGTGCCAGCAGTACCCGACAGGGACTCACAGATACGCAGTATTTT
few	TRBV2	TRBJ2-5	TRBD1	CASSLRTGPWTQYF	TGTGCCAGCAGCCTCAGGACAGGGCCGTGGACCCAGTACTTC
-	TRBV7-9	TRBJ2-1	TRBD2	CASSLPPGGSPTDNEQFF	TGTGCCAGCAGCTTACCCCCAGGCGGGAGCCCTACAGACAATGAGCAGTTCTTC
few	TRBV6-4	TRBJ2-3	TRBD2	CASSGTSDTDTQYF	TGTGCCAGCAGTGGGACTAGCGACACAGATACGCAGTATTTT
-	TRBV6-5	TRBJ1-1	TRBD1	CASSYGDRGTEAFF	TGTGCCAGCAGTTACGGGGACAGGGGCACTGAAGCTTTCTTT
-	TRBV9	TRBJ2-1	TRBD2	CASSASGRKDNEQFF	TGTGCCAGCAGCGCTAGCGGGAGGAAGGACAATGAGCAGTTCTTC
-	TRBV5-1	TRBJ2-1	TRBD2	CASHPVEREFYNEQFF	TGCGCCAGCCACCCGGTGGAGCGGGAATTTTACAATGAGCAGTTCTTC
many	TRBV14	TRBJ2-5	-	CASSPSEMATQYF	TGTGCCAGCAGCCCGTCTGAAATGGCGACCCAGTACTTC
-	TRBV28	TRBJ2-5	TRBD2	CATNPLGAGGQETQYF	TGTGCCACCAACCCTTTGGGAGCGGGGGGCCAAGAGACCCAGTACTTC
-	TRBV4-1	TRBJ2-1	TRBD2	CASSQDDGGLAGANEQFF	TGCGCCAGCAGCCAAGATGATGGAGGACTAGCGGGAGCCAATGAGCAGTTCTTC
-	TRBV7-8	TRBJ2-5	TRBD2	CASSSTTREGETQYF	TGTGCCAGCAGCTCAACGACTAGGGAGGGAGAGACCCAGTACTTC
-	TRBV19	TRBJ2-1	TRBD1	CASSERGHSYNEQFF	TGTGCCAGTTCGGAGAGGGGGCACTCCTACAATGAGCAGTTCTTC
-	TRBV5-8	TRBJ2-2	TRBD2	CASSSAQAGVGTGELFF	TGTGCCAGCAGCTCTGCCCAAGCGGGAGTCGGCACCGGGGAGCTGTTTTTT
-	TRBV5-6	TRBJ2-3	TRBD1	CASRGQGASDTQYF	TGTGCCAGCAGAGGACAGGGGGCATCAGATACGCAGTATTTT
-	TRBV11-2	TRBJ2-6	-	CASSLEGHSGANVLTF	TGTGCCAGCAGCTTAGAGGGGCACTCTGGGGCCAACGTCCTGACTTTC